This TCR beta chain was documented in a study of T cell responses to AZD1222 COVID-19 vaccine. In the study overall: Analyses pooled second doses at about 4 or about 12 weeks. Study-wide results and caveats: Only six or seven AZD1222 recipients were seropositive at baseline. Scientists sampled the repertoires only once the peak T cell response had passed. CD4 TCRs covered the whole spike, strongest at regions 160-218 and 743-854.

Clones were read by immunoSEQ multiplex PCR, and TCRdb kept only the in-frame ones, dropping some. The sample includes some 120,000 clones, roughly 90% seen only once; the top ten take 1.5% to 1.9%. On this clone itself: The antigen is undetermined.

CDR3 length: 13 amino acids. CDR1 and CDR2 from the germline V gene are SQVTM and ANQGSEA. V lost 0 bases and J 1 base, leaving 6 bases between the germline ends. This receptor was identified in an adult in good health. The V call is TRBV29-1, the J call TRBJ1-1; no clear D. The sequencing used peripheral blood, collected on day 0 of AZD1222 vaccination. CDR3 DNA sequence: TGCAGCGTTGAAGATGCCGAGAACACTGAAGCTTTCTTT. Translated, it gives CSVEDAENTEAFF.